Given below is one TCR beta chain in context. Assay used: immunoSEQ multiplex PCR; TCRdb lists only in-frame clones, some missing. Here the sample spans 120,000 or so clones, 90% being singletons. The CDR3 is 15 residues long. Germline V gene lookup returns CDR1 SGHTA and CDR2 FQGNSA. V lost 1 base to trimming and J lost 6 bases, with 14 bases between them. The data derive from a study of T cell responses to AZD1222 COVID-19 vaccine. The TCR sequence derives from an adult who received the MenACWY meningococcal vaccine as a control. The chain links TRBV7-2 to TRBJ2-3, with a possible D match to TRBD2 (7 bases). The sample here was peripheral blood, taken 28 days after the second dose of the MenACWY control vaccine. CDR3 sequence (DNA): TGTGCCAGCAGCTTAGGGGCGGGGGCGGCGGATACGCAGTATTTT. It translates to CASSLGAGAADTQYF.